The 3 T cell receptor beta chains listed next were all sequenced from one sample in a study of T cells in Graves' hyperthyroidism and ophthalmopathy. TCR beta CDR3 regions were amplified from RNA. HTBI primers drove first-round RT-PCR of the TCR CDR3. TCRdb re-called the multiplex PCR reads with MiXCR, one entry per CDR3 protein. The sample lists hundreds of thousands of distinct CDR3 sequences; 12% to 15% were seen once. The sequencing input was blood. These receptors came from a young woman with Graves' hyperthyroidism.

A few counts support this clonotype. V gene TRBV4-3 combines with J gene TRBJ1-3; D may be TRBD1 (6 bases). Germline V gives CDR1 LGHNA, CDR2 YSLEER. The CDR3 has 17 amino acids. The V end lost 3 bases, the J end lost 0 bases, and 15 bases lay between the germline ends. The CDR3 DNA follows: TGCGCCAGCAGCCAGGGGGCGTTCGTTAACTCTGGAAACACCATATATTTT. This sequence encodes CASSQGAFVNSGNTIYF.

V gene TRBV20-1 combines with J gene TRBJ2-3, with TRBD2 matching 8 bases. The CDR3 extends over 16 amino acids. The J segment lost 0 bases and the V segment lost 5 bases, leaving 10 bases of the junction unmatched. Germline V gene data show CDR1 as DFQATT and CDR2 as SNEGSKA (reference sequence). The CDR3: CSAVGASGRSTDTQYF. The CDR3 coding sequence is TGCAGTGCTGTAGGGGCTAGCGGGCGCAGCACAGATACGCAGTATTTT.

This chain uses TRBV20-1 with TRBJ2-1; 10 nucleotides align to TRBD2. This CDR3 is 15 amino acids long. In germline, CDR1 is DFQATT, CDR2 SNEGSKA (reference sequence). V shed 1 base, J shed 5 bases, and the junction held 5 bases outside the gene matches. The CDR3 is CSARALAGLNNEQFF. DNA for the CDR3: TGCAGTGCTAGAGCACTAGCGGGACTAAACAATGAGCAGTTCTTC.